This T cell receptor beta chain was recovered during a study of radiotherapy plus CTLA-4 blockade in lung cancer. This clone was seen more than once but under ten times. TCRdb's copy holds only in-frame clones and misses some; the assay was immunoSEQ multiplex PCR. Among under 65,000 clones listed, approximately 80% were seen once. The CDR3 sequence is 13 residues long. From germline, CDR1 is SQVTM and CDR2 ANQGSEA. The ends were cut back, 4 bases at V and 0 bases at J, with 10 bases in the middle. J is TRBJ2-7 and V is TRBV29-1, with no clear D. This TCR derives from a human donor with non-small cell lung cancer whose response to radiotherapy plus ipilimumab could not be evaluated. The input for sequencing was peripheral blood, taken from a patient treated with radiotherapy plus ipilimumab. The CDR3 sequence: CSVATGYSYEQYF. Written as DNA, the CDR3 is TGCAGCGTTGCAACGGGTTACTCCTACGAGCAGTACTTC.